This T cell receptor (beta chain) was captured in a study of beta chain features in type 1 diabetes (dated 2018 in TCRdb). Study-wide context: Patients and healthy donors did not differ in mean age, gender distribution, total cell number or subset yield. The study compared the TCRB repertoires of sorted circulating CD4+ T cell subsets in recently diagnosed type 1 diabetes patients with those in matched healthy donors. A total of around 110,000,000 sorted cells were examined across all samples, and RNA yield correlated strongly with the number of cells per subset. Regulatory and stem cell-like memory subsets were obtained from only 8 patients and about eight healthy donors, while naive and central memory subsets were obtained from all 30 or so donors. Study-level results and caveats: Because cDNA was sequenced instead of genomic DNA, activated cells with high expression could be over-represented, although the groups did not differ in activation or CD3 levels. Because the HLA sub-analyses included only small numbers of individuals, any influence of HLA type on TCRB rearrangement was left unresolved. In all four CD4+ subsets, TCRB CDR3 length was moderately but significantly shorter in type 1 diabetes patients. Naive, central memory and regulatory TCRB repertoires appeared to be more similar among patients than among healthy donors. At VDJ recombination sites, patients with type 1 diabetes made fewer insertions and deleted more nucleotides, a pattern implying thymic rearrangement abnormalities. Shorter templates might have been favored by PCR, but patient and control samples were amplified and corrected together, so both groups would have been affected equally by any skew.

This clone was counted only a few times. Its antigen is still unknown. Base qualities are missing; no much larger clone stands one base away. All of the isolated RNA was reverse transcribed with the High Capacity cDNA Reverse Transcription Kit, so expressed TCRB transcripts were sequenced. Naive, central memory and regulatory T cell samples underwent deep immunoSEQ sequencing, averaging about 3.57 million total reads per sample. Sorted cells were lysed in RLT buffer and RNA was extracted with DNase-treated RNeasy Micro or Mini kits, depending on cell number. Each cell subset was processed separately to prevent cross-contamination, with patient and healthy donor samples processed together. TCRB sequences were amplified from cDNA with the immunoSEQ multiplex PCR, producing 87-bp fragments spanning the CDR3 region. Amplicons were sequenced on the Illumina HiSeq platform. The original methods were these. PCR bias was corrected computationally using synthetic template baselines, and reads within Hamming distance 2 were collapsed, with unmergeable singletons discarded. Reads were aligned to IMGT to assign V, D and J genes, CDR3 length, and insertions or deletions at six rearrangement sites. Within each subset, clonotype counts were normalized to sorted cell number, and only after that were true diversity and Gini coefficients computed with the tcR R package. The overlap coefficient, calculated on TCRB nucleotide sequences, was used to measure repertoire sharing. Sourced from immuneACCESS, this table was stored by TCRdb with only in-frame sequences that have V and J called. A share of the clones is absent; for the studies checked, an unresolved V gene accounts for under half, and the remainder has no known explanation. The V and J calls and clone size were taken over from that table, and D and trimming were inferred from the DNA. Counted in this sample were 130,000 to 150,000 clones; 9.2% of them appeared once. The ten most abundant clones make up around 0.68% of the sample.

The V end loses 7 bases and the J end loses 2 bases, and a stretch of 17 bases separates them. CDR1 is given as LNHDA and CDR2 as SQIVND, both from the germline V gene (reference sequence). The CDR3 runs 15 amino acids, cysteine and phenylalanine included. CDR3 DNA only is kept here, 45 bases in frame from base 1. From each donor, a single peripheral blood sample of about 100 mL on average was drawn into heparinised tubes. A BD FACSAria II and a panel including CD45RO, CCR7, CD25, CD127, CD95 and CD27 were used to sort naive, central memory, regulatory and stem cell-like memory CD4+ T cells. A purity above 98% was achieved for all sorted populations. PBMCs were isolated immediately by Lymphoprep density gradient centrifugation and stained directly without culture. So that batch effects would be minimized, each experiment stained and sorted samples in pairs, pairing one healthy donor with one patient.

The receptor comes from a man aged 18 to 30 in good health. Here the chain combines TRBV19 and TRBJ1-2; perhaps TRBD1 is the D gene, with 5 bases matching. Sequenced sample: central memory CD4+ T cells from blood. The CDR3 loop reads CASTPPGWKNYGYTF. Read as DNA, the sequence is TGTGCCAGTACCCCCCCAGGGTGGAAGAACTATGGCTACACCTTC.